This TCR beta chain was identified in a study of Graves' ophthalmopathy and Graves' hyperthyroidism. Study in general: Pretreatment peripheral blood was obtained at initial diagnosis. Notes on the study in general: Ophthalmopathy could be told apart from stable hyperthyroidism by a 13-signature model (under 90% sensitivity, 80% to 84% specificity).

V shed 8 bases and J shed 0 bases, with 11 bases lying between them. The germline CDR1 and CDR2 sequences are SEHNR and FQNEAQ (reference sequence). The CDR3 has 13 residues. This clonotype was seen many times. Antigen: not known. Amplified material comprised TCR beta CDR3 regions derived from RNA transcripts. HTBI-primed first-round RT-PCR preceded second-round multiplex PCR. TCRdb re-called the multiplex PCR reads through MiXCR, storing one row per CDR3 protein. The table shows more than 300,000 distinct CDR3 sequences, with roughly 15% occurring only once. Other autoimmune diseases, uncontrolled infections, pregnancy or lactation led to the exclusion of patients.

Specimen: peripheral blood. The receptor was derived from a woman between 18 and 30 years old with stable Graves' hyperthyroidism. The rearrangement uses TRBV7-9 and TRBJ2-7, with D unclear. The CDR3 protein is CASWGESSYEQYF. CDR3 coding DNA: TGTGCCAGCTGGGGTGAGAGCTCCTACGAGCAGTACTTC.